A single sample gave rise to the 11 T cell receptor beta chains below, sequenced in a study of lung T cells in sarcoidosis with Löfgren's syndrome. From the reads, TCRdb called clonotypes with MiXCR, one entry per CDR3 protein. The sample yields about 2,200 distinct CDR3 sequences, 22% seen once. Source material: CD4+ T cells from bronchoalveolar lavage. These receptors all stem from a human donor with sarcoidosis (Löfgren's syndrome or another form), or a control subject (not recorded which).

Regarding this clonotype: Its ends do not fully match the called genes, so a read error is possible. This sequence joins TRBV5-1 and TRBJ1-5; no clear D. The germline CDR1 and CDR2 sequences are SGHRS and YFSETQ. There are 13 residues in the CDR3. The DNA for the CDR3 is TGCGCCAGCAGCTTGGAGGGAAATCAGACCCAGCATTTT. Protein sequence: CASSLEGNQTQHF.

This clonotype was counted many times. The gene calls are TRBV7-2 and TRBJ2-5; D may be TRBD2 (5 bases). From germline, CDR1 is SGHTA and CDR2 FQGNSA. This CDR3 contains 13 residues. Trimming removed 5 bases from V and 3 bases from J, with 10 bases in between. The CDR3 sequence is CASSRGLKETQYF. The DNA for the CDR3 is TGTGCCAGCAGCCGAGGGTTGAAAGAGACCCAGTACTTC.

Sample share makes this clonotype medium-sized. The CDR3 sequence is CSASGYKTSGTSETQYF. CDR3 DNA sequence: TGCAGTGCTAGTGGGTATAAGACTAGCGGGACATCGGAGACCCAGTACTTC. The chain has TRBV20-1 and TRBJ2-5; TRBD2 matches 11 bases. The CDR3 totals 17 residues. Germline V gene data show CDR1 as DFQATT and CDR2 as SNEGSKA (reference sequence). Trimming cost V 3 bases and J 5 bases; bases outside gene matches: 14.

This clonotype is labeled medium-sized. This sequence joins TRBV7-2 and TRBJ1-3; the D is unclear. V lost 6 bases and J 4 bases, leaving 10 bases between the germline ends. Germline-derived CDR1 and CDR2 are SGHTA and FQGNSA. The CDR3 totals 13 residues. Written as DNA, the CDR3 is TGTGCCAGCAGTTTCGACTTGGGAAACACCATATATTTT. Protein: CASSFDLGNTIYF.

This clonotype ranks as medium-sized. The V and J genes are TRBV12-3 or TRBV12-4 and TRBJ1-4; TRBD1 matches 8 bases. V was pared by 5 bases and J by 0 bases, with 5 bases of the junction left unmatched. The CDR3 is 16 residues long. The CDR3 sequence is CASSPGQVSTNEKLFF. The CDR3 nucleotides are TGTGCCAGCAGTCCGGGACAGGTCTCAACTAATGAAAAACTGTTTTTT.

This clonotype is medium-sized (0.01 to 0.1%) in the sample. The V call is TRBV5-4, the J call TRBJ1-5, with D possibly being TRBD1 (5 bases). Trimming took off 2 bases at V and 3 bases at J, with 15 bases between the two ends. Germline CDR1 and CDR2: SGHNT and YYREEE (reference sequence). The CDR3 consists of 16 residues. The CDR3 loop is CASSFQGSGTNQPQHF. CDR3 sequence (DNA): TGTGCCAGCAGCTTCCAGGGCTCCGGAACCAATCAGCCCCAGCATTTT.

Within the sample, this clonotype is medium-sized. CDR3 in DNA: TGCGCCAGCAGCTCTTTCATTGCAAACACTGAAGCTTTCTTT. It specifies CASSSFIANTEAFF. V is TRBV5-1 and J is TRBJ1-1; D not resolved. Trimming took 3 bases from V and 2 from J, leaving 11 bases between them. The CDR3 is 14 residues long. The germline gives CDR1 SGHRS, CDR2 YFSETQ. The variable domain in full, completed from reference TRBV5-1 and TRBJ1-1, reads KAGVTQTPRYLIKTRGQQVTLSCSPISGHRSVSWYQQTPGQGLQFLFEYFSETQRNKGNFPGRFSGRQFSNSRSEMNVSTLELGDSALYLCASSSFIANTEAFFGQGTRLTVV.

A note on this clonotype: A single base separates this from a much larger clone, so it may be a read error. This chain links TRBV5-1 with TRBJ2-3; TRBD1 agrees at 9 bases. The CDR3 contains 14 residues. Germline CDR1 SGHRS, CDR2 YFSETQ. V shed 5 bases and J 0 bases; nucleotides not matched to a gene: 1. CDR3 coding DNA: TGCGCCAGCAGGGACAGGGGAAGCACAGATACGCAGTATTTT. Encoded protein: CASRDRGSTDTQYF.

This clonotype is deemed medium-sized. This chain connects TRBV2 to TRBJ1-5, with D possibly being TRBD1 (5 bases). V was cut by 8 bases and J by 1 base, with 9 bases left in between. Germline V gene data show CDR1 as SNHLY and CDR2 as FYNNEI. The CDR3 covers 13 residues. CDR3 nucleotide sequence: TGTGCCAGCGTAGGGGTGAGCAATCAGCCCCAGCATTTT. Translation gives CASVGVSNQPQHF.

This clonotype was recorded at least ten times. The genes are TRBV10-2 and TRBJ2-5, with 8 bases aligning to TRBD1. CDR3 length: 17 amino acids. CDR1 is WSHSY and CDR2 is SAAADI in the germline V gene. J gave up 3 bases and V 5 bases, and 14 bases lay outside the gene matches. The DNA for the CDR3 is TGCGCCAGCAGTCGTACACTTACCGGGACAGGAGAAGAGACCCAGTACTTC. Protein product: CASSRTLTGTGEETQYF.

This clonotype is labeled as medium-sized (0.01 to 0.1%). V is TRBV5-1 and J is TRBJ2-1; D is ambiguous. Trimming took off 0 bases at V and 7 bases at J, with 8 bases between the two ends. Per the germline V gene, CDR1 is SGHRS and CDR2 is YFSETQ. The CDR3 is 13 amino acids. The CDR3, as DNA: TGCGCCAGCAGCTTGGCCCAAGGGAATGAGCAGTTCTTC. This codes for CASSLAQGNEQFF. Together with reference TRBV5-1 and TRBJ2-1, the CDR3 gives the full variable domain: KAGVTQTPRYLIKTRGQQVTLSCSPISGHRSVSWYQQTPGQGLQFLFEYFSETQRNKGNFPGRFSGRQFSNSRSEMNVSTLELGDSALYLCASSLAQGNEQFFGPGTRLTVL.